The clone carrying this T cell receptor (beta chain) was detected only a few times. Its target is unknown. Amplification used 60 Vbeta primers and 13 Jbeta primers. In the original processing: It was a later analysis that counted approximately 81 million unique TCR beta chains, of which about 10 million were shared. Data came from immunoSEQ multiplex PCR; TCRdb stores just in-frame clones and leaves some out. V, J and clone size are taken as reported in that table, and D and trimming were inferred from the DNA itself. The top ten clones hold almost 25% of a sample with approximately 82,000 clones, 10% of them seen once. Trimming took 2 bases from V and 8 from J; bases not matched to a gene: 11. Looked up from germline, CDR1 is LNHDA and CDR2 is SQIVND (reference sequence). The CDR3 spans 16 residues. The sample is drawn from a study of cytomegalovirus exposure and HLA in healthy donors. Overall study findings and caveats: It was only CMV serostatus that was available as immune exposure information. Reported performance of the classifier showed diagnosis of cytomegalovirus status with high specificity and sensitivity.

The chain combines TRBV19 with TRBJ2-1; TRBD1 matches 8 bases. The receptor was derived from a man aged 55 to 70 in good health and CMV-seropositive. The sample taken for sequencing was PBMCs. The CDR3 nucleotides are TGTGCCAGTAGTATAATCGGGCAGGGGGCAGGGGATGAGCAGTTCTTC. It encodes CASSIIGQGAGDEQFF.